Presented here are 21 T cell receptor beta chains from one specimen sequenced in a study of blood T cell repertoires in COVID-19. Measured with immunoSEQ multiplex PCR; TCRdb has only the in-frame clones, and not every one. The repertoire holds about 190,000 clones, with approximately 85% as singletons. The material sequenced was peripheral blood. The receptors shown here come from a woman aged 70-85 years with active or convalescent COVID-19.

The chain recombines TRBV11-2 with TRBJ1-1; 7 positions match TRBD1. The V gene's germline CDR1 is SGHAT and CDR2 FQNNGV. The CDR3 loop spans 15 amino acids. The trim removed 2 bases at V and 1 base at J, leaving 4 bases unmatched. The CDR3 DNA follows: TGTGCCAGCAGCTTAACCCGGACAGGGAACACTGAAGCTTTCTTT. This encodes CASSLTRTGNTEAFF.

This chain uses TRBV18 with TRBJ1-1; no reliable D call. This CDR3 comprises 16 residues. The V gene lost 1 base and the J gene lost 1 base, with 13 bases spanning the gap. The germline V gene encodes CDR1 KGHSH and CDR2 LQKENI. CDR3 protein: CASSPLDPGSNTEAFF. The CDR3 DNA sequence: TGTGCCAGCTCACCACTCGATCCGGGTTCGAACACTGAAGCTTTCTTT.

V is TRBV5-1 and J is TRBJ1-1; 7 bases match TRBD1. After removal of 2 bases from V and 4 bases from J, the junction contained 5 bases not matched to a gene. CDR1 and CDR2 from the germline V gene are SGHRS and YFSETQ. The CDR3 has 14 residues. The CDR3 nucleotides are TGCGCCAGCAGCTTTCACAGGGGTGGCACTGAAGCTTTCTTT. It encodes CASSFHRGGTEAFF.

This clone showed up just a few times. The V gene is TRBV30, the J gene TRBJ1-2; tentative D call: TRBD1 (6 bases). The ends were cut back, 0 bases at V and 1 base at J, with 12 bases in the middle. Germline loops: CDR1 GTSNPN, CDR2 SVGIG (reference sequence). This CDR3 spans 15 amino acids. The CDR3 bases are TGTGCCTGGAGTGTATCCCAGGGGTTTAACTATGGCTACACCTTC. This gives the protein CAWSVSQGFNYGYTF.

The CDR3 coding sequence is TGTGCCAGCAGTTACATGTCGGGACAGGTTAACAATGAGCAGTTCTTC. This sequence encodes CASSYMSGQVNNEQFF. The chain uses TRBV6-5 and TRBJ2-1, with TRBD1 identical over 8 bases. Germline CDR1 is MNHEY and CDR2 is SVGAGI. V shed 2 bases, J shed 5 bases, and the junction held 8 bases outside the gene matches. The CDR3 loop spans 16 amino acids.

The CDR3 loop reads CASSQVTGTAYWSEQYF. The CDR3 bases are TGCGCCAGCAGCCAAGTTACCGGGACTGCCTACTGGTCCGAGCAGTACTTC. The rearrangement uses TRBV4-1 and TRBJ2-7, with D maybe TRBD2 (6 bases). This CDR3 comprises 17 residues. CDR1 and CDR2 from the germline V gene are MGHRA and YSYEKL. V was clipped by 1 base and J by 6 bases, with 22 bases between them.

The sample holds a few counts of this clone. Written as DNA, the CDR3 is TGTGCCAGCAGCCAAGGGACTAGCCGTTACAATGAGCAGTTCTTC. This gives the protein CASSQGTSRYNEQFF. The chain joins TRBV3-1 (or the pseudogene TRBV3-2) to TRBJ2-1, with TRBD2 identical over 8 bases. V was pared by 1 base and J by 4 bases, with 3 bases of the junction left unmatched. This CDR3 has 15 amino acids. Germline V gives CDR1 LGHDT, CDR2 YNNKEL (reference sequence).

The J gene is TRBJ2-7, the V gene TRBV15; D is unclear. The ends were cut back, 0 bases at V and 4 bases at J, with 7 bases in the middle. The CDR3 contains 13 residues. Germline V gene data show CDR1 as LNHNV and CDR2 as YYDKDF (reference sequence). The CDR3 nucleotides are TGTGCCACCAGCAGAGAAGCACTTTACGAGCAGTACTTC. Protein: CATSREALYEQYF.

This sequence joins TRBV18 and TRBJ1-3; no reliable D call. The V end was cut by 6 bases, the J end by 2 bases, with 17 bases between. Germline CDR1 is KGHSH and CDR2 is LQKENI. The CDR3 length is 16 residues. The CDR3 bases are TGTGCCAGCTCTCCTTCGGGAGTTAGGACTGGAAACACCATATATTTT. Protein product: CASSPSGVRTGNTIYF.

The chain combines TRBV19 with TRBJ1-1; a weak D match, TRBD1 (5 bases). V lost 3 bases to trimming and J lost 5 bases, with 16 bases between them. This CDR3 is 15 amino acids long. Per germline, CDR1 LNHDA and CDR2 SQIVND (reference sequence). The CDR3 DNA sequence: TGTGCCAGTAGTATTCGGGCGGGGACGGGGACTGAAGCTTTCTTT. Translated: CASSIRAGTGTEAFF.

This sequence joins TRBV11-2 and TRBJ2-7; 7 positions match TRBD2. Germline V gene sequence: CDR1 SGHAT, CDR2 FQNNGV. V shed 5 bases, J shed 4 bases, and the junction held 8 bases outside the gene matches. The CDR3 length is 14 residues. The CDR3 protein is CASSQTGLSYEQYF. CDR3 bases: TGTGCCAGCAGCCAGACGGGACTATCATACGAGCAGTACTTC. Full variable domain (remainder filled in from reference TRBV11-2 and TRBJ2-7): EAGVAQSPRYKIIEKRQSVAFWCNPISGHATLYWYQQILGQGPKLLIQFQNNGVVDDSQLPKDRFSAERLKGVDSTLKIQPAKLEDSAVYLCASSQTGLSYEQYFGPGTRLTVT.

On this clone itself: One end of the junction varies from germline; a read error may be responsible. The V and J genes are TRBV19 and TRBJ2-2, with 7 nucleotides matching TRBD2. Germline V CDR1 and CDR2: LNHDA, SQIVND (reference sequence). This CDR3 is 16 amino acids long. CDR3 coding DNA: TGTGCCAGTAACTCTCCCTTGGGGGGGAACGCCGGGGAGCTGTTTTTT. The encoded protein is CASNSPLGGNAGELFF. The whole variable domain, remainder taken from reference TRBV19 and TRBJ2-2, is DGGITQSPKYLFRKEGQNVTLSCEQNLNHDAMYWYRQDPGQGLRLIYYSQIVNDFQKGDIAEGYSVSREKKESFPLTVTSAQKNPTAFYLCASNSPLGGNAGELFFGEGSRLTVL.

This clone was counted between two and nine times. The CDR3 region is CASSLLDRGYEQYF. CDR3 nucleotides: TGTGCCAGCAGCCTACTGGACAGGGGCTACGAGCAGTACTTC. The chain is built from TRBV7-9 and TRBJ2-7, with 9 positions matching TRBD1. V lost 5 bases to trimming and J lost 3 bases; unmatched junction nucleotides: 5. There are 14 residues in the CDR3. In germline, CDR1 is SEHNR, CDR2 FQNEAQ (reference sequence). The variable domain in full, with the rest retrieved from reference TRBV7-9 and TRBJ2-7, is DTGVSQNPRHKITKRGQNVTFRCDPISEHNRLYWYRQTLGQGPEFLTYFQNEAQLEKSRLLSDRFSAERPKGSFSTLEIQRTEQGDSAMYLCASSLLDRGYEQYFGPGTRLTVT.

This clone has more than one count but fewer than ten. The chain recombines TRBV2 with TRBJ2-5, with 11 bases lining up with TRBD1. The CDR3 totals 14 residues. Germline values: CDR1 SNHLY, CDR2 FYNNEI. Losses at the gene ends were 4 bases for V and 13 bases for J; bases not matched to a gene: 11. The CDR3 loop is CASSGSGQGGRRYF. CDR3 bases: TGTGCCAGCAGTGGGTCGGGACAGGGGGGGAGAAGGTACTTC.

Only a few counts were recorded for this clone. J is TRBJ2-2 and V is TRBV5-1, with TRBD2 as a possible D gene (6 bases). V lost 5 bases and J lost 3, with 14 bases in between. CDR1 SGHRS and CDR2 YFSETQ come from the germline V gene. This CDR3 has 15 amino acids. The CDR3 region is CASRLAVSDTGELFF. DNA of the CDR3: TGCGCCAGCAGGTTAGCGGTTAGTGACACCGGGGAGCTGTTTTTT. Together with reference TRBV5-1 and TRBJ2-2, the CDR3 gives the full variable domain: KAGVTQTPRYLIKTRGQQVTLSCSPISGHRSVSWYQQTPGQGLQFLFEYFSETQRNKGNFPGRFSGRQFSNSRSEMNVSTLELGDSALYLCASRLAVSDTGELFFGEGSRLTVL.

This chain links TRBV9 with TRBJ2-6, with D hard to call. Germline V gene data show CDR1 as SGDLS and CDR2 as YYNGEE. Trimming removed 2 bases from V and 4 bases from J, with 7 bases in between. The CDR3 runs to 14 residues. In nucleotides, the CDR3 is TGTGCCAGCAGCGTCAGGCCAGGGGCCAACGTCCTGACTTTC. This translates into CASSVRPGANVLTF.

J is TRBJ2-7 and V is TRBV19; possible D gene TRBD1, 7 bases. Per the germline V gene, CDR1 is LNHDA and CDR2 is SQIVND (reference sequence). CDR3 length: 14 amino acids. Trimming removed 9 bases at V and 7 bases at J, with 22 bases between. The CDR3 DNA is TGTGCCAGCTCCCCCCTAGGACAGGCGGGAGAGCAGTACTTC. This sequence encodes CASSPLGQAGEQYF. Looking up the rest from reference TRBV19 and TRBJ2-7 gives the full variable domain: DGGITQSPKYLFRKEGQNVTLSCEQNLNHDAMYWYRQDPGQGLRLIYYSQIVNDFQKGDIAEGYSVSREKKESFPLTVTSAQKNPTAFYLCASSPLGQAGEQYFGPGTRLTVT.

This sequence joins TRBV7-2 and TRBJ2-2; 7 bases fit TRBD2. Per germline, CDR1 SGHTA and CDR2 FQGNSA. The CDR3 covers 17 residues. Trimming cost V 3 bases and J 3 bases; bases outside gene matches: 10. The CDR3 spells CASSLGGSGPYTGELFF. DNA of the CDR3: TGTGCCAGCAGCTTGGGCGGGAGCGGTCCGTACACCGGGGAGCTGTTTTTT.

DNA of the CDR3: TGTGCCAGCTCATCGGGACTAGCCGAGACCCAGTACTTC. This sequence encodes CASSSGLAETQYF. J is TRBJ2-5 and V is TRBV18; 9 nucleotides match TRBD2. The CDR3 covers 13 residues. Germline V lookup: CDR1 KGHSH, CDR2 LQKENI. V lost 5 bases to trimming and J lost 5 bases; unmatched junction nucleotides: 3. Complete variable domain (other parts from reference TRBV18 and TRBJ2-5): NAGVMQNPRHLVRRRGQEARLRCSPMKGHSHVYWYRQLPEEGLKFMVYLQKENIIDESGMPKERFSAEFPKEGPSILRIQQVVRGDSAAYFCASSSGLAETQYFGPGTRLLVL.

The J gene is TRBJ1-2, the V gene TRBV5-6; D might be TRBD1 (6 bases). The CDR3 contains 13 residues. Trimming took off 0 bases at V and 7 bases at J, with 10 bases between the two ends. Germline lookup yields CDR1 SGHDT and CDR2 YYEEEE. CDR3 in DNA: TGTGCCAGCAGCTTGGTCGTGGGGGCTGGCTACACCTTC. It translates to CASSLVVGAGYTF.

CDR3 in amino acids: CASSPTQGRGSYNEQFF. The CDR3 DNA reads TGTGCCAGCAGCCCCACCCAGGGGAGGGGATCCTACAATGAGCAGTTCTTC. This chain uses TRBV11-3 with TRBJ2-1; TRBD2 is a possible D gene (7 bases). Germline V gene data show CDR1 as SGHNT and CDR2 as YENEEA. This CDR3 has 17 residues. V lost 5 bases, J lost 1 base, and 18 bases lay in between.